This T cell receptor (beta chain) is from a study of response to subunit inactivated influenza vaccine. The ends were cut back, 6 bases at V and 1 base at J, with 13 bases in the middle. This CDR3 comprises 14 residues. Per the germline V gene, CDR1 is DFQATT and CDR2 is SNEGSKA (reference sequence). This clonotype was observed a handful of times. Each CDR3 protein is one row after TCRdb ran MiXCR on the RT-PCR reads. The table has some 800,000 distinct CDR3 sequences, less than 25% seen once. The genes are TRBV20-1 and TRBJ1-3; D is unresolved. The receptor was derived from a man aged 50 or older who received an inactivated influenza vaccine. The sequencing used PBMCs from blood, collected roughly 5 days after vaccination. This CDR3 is CSAQWTDSGNTIYF. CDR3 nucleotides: TGCAGTGCCCAATGGACGGATTCTGGAAACACCATATATTTT.